This T cell receptor beta chain was recovered during a study of shared clonotypes between healthy human individuals. Donation came from healthy HIV-negative adults that had no recent acute infections or vaccinations. Study conclusions and caveats: The generation probabilities recorded for non-shared clonotypes fell below those of clonotypes shared by all four donors.

Concerning this clone itself: Its antigen is still unknown. The same CDR3 also results from other DNA sequences found in this sample.

V was shortened by 3 bases and J by 1 base, with 9 bases between the two germline ends. CDR3 size: 14 residues. Germline V gene data show CDR1 as KGHSH and CDR2 as LQKENI. Over several immunoSEQ plates, each subset's genomic DNA was distributed in even portions. Replicate sorted-subset PCRs were loaded with roughly 190 ng DNA, tens of thousands of T cell genomes. TCRdb keeps only in-frame clones here, not all; method: immunoSEQ multiplex PCR. The table has about 2.4 million clones, 85% to 95% seen once. V is TRBV18 and J is TRBJ1-1; D unresolved. The TCR comes from a man younger than 35 in good health. The sample comprised naive CD4+ T cells sorted from blood. The subset is: CD45RA+ positively selected. The CDR3 DNA reads TGTGCCAGCTCACCCGCAGGTGGGAACACTGAAGCTTTCTTT. It translates to CASSPAGGNTEAFF.